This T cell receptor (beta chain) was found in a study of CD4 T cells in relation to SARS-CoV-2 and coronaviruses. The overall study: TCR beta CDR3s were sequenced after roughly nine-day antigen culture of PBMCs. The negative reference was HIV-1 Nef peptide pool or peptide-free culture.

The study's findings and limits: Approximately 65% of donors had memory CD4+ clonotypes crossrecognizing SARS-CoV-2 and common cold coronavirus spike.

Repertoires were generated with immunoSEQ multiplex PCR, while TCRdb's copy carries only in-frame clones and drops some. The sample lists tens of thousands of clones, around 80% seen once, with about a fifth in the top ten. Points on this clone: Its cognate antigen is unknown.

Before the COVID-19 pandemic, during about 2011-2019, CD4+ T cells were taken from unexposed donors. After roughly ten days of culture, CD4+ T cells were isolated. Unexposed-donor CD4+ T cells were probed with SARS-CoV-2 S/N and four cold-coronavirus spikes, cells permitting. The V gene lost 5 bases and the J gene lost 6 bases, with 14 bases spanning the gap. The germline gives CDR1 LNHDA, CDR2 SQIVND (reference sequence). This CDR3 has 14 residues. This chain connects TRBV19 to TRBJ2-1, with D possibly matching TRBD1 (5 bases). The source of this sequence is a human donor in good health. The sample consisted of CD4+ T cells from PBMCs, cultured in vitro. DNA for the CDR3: TGTGCCAGTAGTGTTGCAGGGCTAGGCAATGAGCAGTTCTTC. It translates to CASSVAGLGNEQFF.